The source of this T cell receptor beta chain is a study of cytomegalovirus exposure and HLA in healthy donors. About the study: Genotyping showed roughly 76% of roughly 400 donors falling in the Caucasian-associated ancestry cluster.

Use of 60 Vbeta and 13 Jbeta primers characterized the PCR. Libraries were prepared by immunoSEQ multiplex PCR; TCRdb keeps only in-frame clonotypes and omits some of them. This table holds 150,000 or so clones, about four fifths found once. Regarding this clone: The antigen remains unidentified.

This CDR3 is built from 16 residues. In germline, CDR1 is MDHEN, CDR2 SYDVKM. With 1 base clipped from V and 0 bases from J, the junction kept 3 bases outside the gene matches. Study results and caveats: A previous analysis found most TCR beta V segments productive roughly 87% or roughly 30% of the time. Accounts indicate the classifier identified cytomegalovirus status with strong specificity and sensitivity.

The sample comprised PBMCs. The chain uses TRBV28 and TRBJ2-3; 8 bases match TRBD1. The TCR sequence derives from a man younger than 40 in good health and CMV-seropositive. The CDR3 protein is CASSLFQGASTDTQYF. The CDR3 nucleotides are TGTGCCAGCAGTTTATTCCAGGGGGCAAGCACAGATACGCAGTATTTT.